The 22 T cell receptor beta chains listed next were all sequenced from one sample in a study of OX40 agonist ivuxolimab in advanced cancers. The protocol was immunoSEQ multiplex PCR, while the TCRdb copy is restricted to in-frame clones and leaves out a portion. The data show tens of thousands of clones, roughly 84% seen once. Sample: CD4+ or CD8+ T cells sorted from blood, taken in a trial of the OX40 agonist ivuxolimab. These receptors all come from an adult with an advanced solid tumor such as melanoma, head and neck, liver or kidney cancer.

This clone appeared a few times. The rearrangement links TRBV9 to TRBJ2-3, with a possible D match to TRBD2 (6 bases). The CDR3 runs 12 residues. The ends were cut back, 3 bases at V and 6 bases at J, with 8 bases in the middle. Germline V gene data show CDR1 as SGDLS and CDR2 as YYNGEE. CDR3 region: CASSASGDTQYF. CDR3 nucleotide sequence: TGTGCCAGCAGCGCCAGCGGGGATACGCAGTATTTT.

The genes are TRBV5-5 and TRBJ2-1; D is possibly TRBD2 (6 bases). Between the trimmed V and J ends, which lost 4 bases and 2 bases, there was a span of 13 bases. The CDR3 consists of 15 residues. Germline loops: CDR1 SGHKS, CDR2 YYEKEE (reference sequence). The CDR3 DNA reads as TGTGCCAGCAGCCCCTGGAGGGTGGCCTACAATGAGCAGTTCTTC. As protein: CASSPWRVAYNEQFF.

The chain carries TRBV5-5 and TRBJ1-3; no definite D call. Germline lookup yields CDR1 SGHKS and CDR2 YYEKEE (reference sequence). The CDR3 loop spans 15 amino acids. V lost 2 bases and J 1 base, leaving 10 bases between the germline ends. The CDR3 spells CASSFGIGSGNTIYF. In nucleotides, the CDR3 is TGTGCCAGCAGCTTTGGGATAGGATCTGGAAACACCATATATTTT.

The CDR3 DNA sequence: TGTGCCAGCAGCCGGGGACTAACAAACACAGATACGCAGTATTTT. This translates into CASSRGLTNTDTQYF. This chain joins TRBV7-7 and TRBJ2-3; TRBD2 agrees at 7 bases. In germline, CDR1 is SSHAT, CDR2 FNYEAQ (reference sequence). This CDR3 is built from 15 residues. J gave up 2 bases and V 5 bases, and 7 bases lay outside the gene matches.

V usage is TRBV27 and J usage is TRBJ1-5; D gene unclear. CDR3 size: 15 residues. Germline lookup yields CDR1 MNHEY and CDR2 SMNVEV (reference sequence). Trimming stripped 1 base from V and 3 bases from J, with 10 bases between. Here the CDR3 DNA reads TGTGCCAGCAGTTTATTTAGGCAGCCCAATCAGCCCCAGCATTTT. Residues: CASSLFRQPNQPQHF.

This rearrangement joins TRBV7-9 to TRBJ1-3, with TRBD1 matching over 9 bases. CDR1 is SEHNR, CDR2 FQNEAQ, per germline (reference sequence). CDR3 length: 18 residues. J lost 0 bases, V lost 5 bases, and 11 bases had no gene match. CDR3 protein: CASSLDRGEWTSGNTIYF. The CDR3 DNA sequence: TGTGCCAGCAGCCTCGACAGGGGGGAATGGACCTCTGGAAACACCATATATTTT.

V gene TRBV27 combines with J gene TRBJ1-2; no clear D gene. CDR3 length: 15 residues. Germline CDR1 is MNHEY and CDR2 is SMNVEV (reference sequence). Trimming took off 5 bases at V and 4 bases at J, with 17 bases between the two ends. CDR3 amino acids: CASSPPFVGFYGYTF. The CDR3 DNA reads as TGTGCCAGCAGTCCCCCCTTCGTAGGCTTCTATGGCTACACCTTC.

The genes are TRBV7-9 and TRBJ1-5; D remains unclear. The germline V gene has CDR1 SEHNR and CDR2 FQNEAQ (reference sequence). V lost 5 bases, J lost 5 bases, and 13 bases lay in between. The CDR3 runs 14 residues. The CDR3, as DNA: TGTGCCAGCAGCCCAACCGGAAGAGATCAGCCCCAGCATTTT. It codes for CASSPTGRDQPQHF. The complete variable domain, with remaining parts taken from reference TRBV7-9 and TRBJ1-5, reads DTGVSQNPRHKITKRGQNVTFRCDPISEHNRLYWYRQTLGQGPEFLTYFQNEAQLEKSRLLSDRFSAERPKGSFSTLEIQRTEQGDSAMYLCASSPTGRDQPQHFGDGTRLSIL.

The chain links TRBV19 to TRBJ2-7; D possibly corresponds to TRBD1 (6 bases). The CDR3 consists of 14 residues. V was clipped by 9 bases and J by 2 bases, with 17 bases between them. Germline-derived CDR1 and CDR2 are LNHDA and SQIVND (reference sequence). The CDR3 region is CASRPGHLTYEQYF. The CDR3 nucleotides read TGTGCCAGCCGACCGGGACACCTTACCTACGAGCAGTACTTC.

As DNA, the CDR3 is TGTGCCAGCAGTTTATTGGGCCCAGCCTACAATGAGCAGTTCTTC. It codes for CASSLLGPAYNEQFF. The V call is TRBV27, the J call TRBJ2-1; D gene unclear. The CDR3 loop spans 15 amino acids. V was cut by 1 base and J by 2 bases, with 9 bases left in between. The V gene's germline CDR1 is MNHEY and CDR2 SMNVEV (reference sequence).

V is TRBV7-9 and J is TRBJ2-7; D might be TRBD1 or TRBD2, each matching 5 bases. Trimming shortened V by 10 bases and J by 0 bases, and 13 bases separated the two germline ends. This CDR3 is 13 amino acids long. The germline V gene has CDR1 SEHNR and CDR2 FQNEAQ (reference sequence). In nucleotides, the CDR3 is TGTGCCACCCGGGACGGAAGCTCCTACGAGCAGTACTTC. Protein sequence: CATRDGSSYEQYF.

This rearrangement joins TRBV9 to TRBJ2-7; 8 positions match TRBD2. The CDR3 extends over 16 amino acids. Per the germline V gene, CDR1 is SGDLS and CDR2 is YYNGEE. V was pared by 0 bases and J by 3 bases, with 8 bases of the junction left unmatched. The DNA of the CDR3 is TGTGCCAGCAGCGTAGGTAGCGGGACTATGGACTACGAGCAGTACTTC. This codes for CASSVGSGTMDYEQYF.

This clone was seen only once. J is TRBJ2-1 and V is TRBV18; D is perhaps TRBD2 (6 bases). Trimming stripped 2 bases from V and 0 bases from J, with 14 bases between. Germline CDR1 KGHSH, CDR2 LQKENI. The CDR3 is 17 amino acids. CDR3 DNA: TGTGCCAGCTCACCAAGGGTAGCGGACTACTCCTACAATGAGCAGTTCTTC. This codes for CASSPRVADYSYNEQFF.

V and J are TRBV19 and TRBJ2-1, with 14 bases identical to TRBD2. Germline CDR1 and CDR2: LNHDA and SQIVND (reference sequence). The CDR3 length is 22 residues. V shed 3 bases and J 0 bases; nucleotides not matched to a gene: 16. The CDR3 DNA sequence: TGTGCCAGTAGTATCCGCCCTCTAGGCCCGACTAGCGGGAGGGTCTCCTACAATGAGCAGTTCTTC. Translating it yields CASSIRPLGPTSGRVSYNEQFF.

The chain has TRBV27 and TRBJ2-5; D perhaps matches TRBD2 (5 bases). TRBJ2-7 explains the end of the DNA better; the J call may be wrong. The CDR3 covers 13 residues. Per germline, CDR1 MNHEY and CDR2 SMNVEV (reference sequence). As DNA, the CDR3 is TGTGCCGCCATGTCGTCGGGGTCCTACGAGCAGTACTTC. Residues: CAAMSSGSYEQYF.

J is TRBJ2-5 and V is TRBV27, with D possibly being TRBD2 (6 bases). Looked up from germline, CDR1 is MNHEY and CDR2 is SMNVEV (reference sequence). The ends were cut back, 5 bases at V and 2 bases at J, with 12 bases in the middle. The CDR3 has 14 residues. This chain's CDR3 is CASSVAGTQETQYF. DNA for the CDR3: TGTGCCAGCAGTGTTGCCGGGACTCAAGAGACCCAGTACTTC.

This chain joins TRBV13 and TRBJ2-2; D remains unclear. The CDR3 covers 15 residues. V was cut by 5 bases and J by 0 bases, with 10 bases left in between. The germline CDR1 and CDR2 sequences are PRHDT and FYEKMQ (reference sequence). This CDR3 is CASSRWGTNTGELFF. CDR3 sequence (DNA): TGTGCCAGCAGCCGTTGGGGTACGAACACCGGGGAGCTGTTTTTT.

This chain links TRBV5-8 with TRBJ1-4; 7 bases align to TRBD1. This CDR3 is 14 amino acids long. Per germline, CDR1 SGHTS and CDR2 YDEGEE. V shed 2 bases and J 5 bases; nucleotides not matched to a gene: 3. The CDR3 coding sequence is TGTGCCAGCAGCTTAGGACAGGCGAATGAAAAACTGTTTTTT. Protein: CASSLGQANEKLFF.

This CDR3 is CASSGLGQGYGYTF. The CDR3 DNA is TGTGCCAGCAGTGGCCTGGGACAGGGTTATGGCTACACCTTC. The genes are TRBV2 and TRBJ1-2; 9 positions match TRBD1. Trimming removed 4 bases from V and 5 bases from J; junction bases left unmatched: 5. Germline lookup yields CDR1 SNHLY and CDR2 FYNNEI. There are 14 residues in the CDR3. The full variable domain, completed using reference TRBV2 and TRBJ1-2, is EPEVTQTPSHQVTQMGQEVILRCVPISNHLYFYWYRQILGQKVEFLVSFYNNEISEKSEIFDDQFSVERPDGSNFTLKIRSTKLEDSAMYFCASSGLGQGYGYTFGSGTRLTVV.

The chain uses TRBV19 and TRBJ1-1; maybe TRBD1 (6 bases). The CDR3 totals 13 residues. The germline gives CDR1 LNHDA, CDR2 SQIVND (reference sequence). V lost 7 bases and J 1 base, leaving 10 bases between the germline ends. CDR3 nucleotides: TGTGCCAGTACCCTAGGGGGGAACACTGAAGCTTTCTTT. Amino acids: CASTLGGNTEAFF.

V gene TRBV11-3 combines with J gene TRBJ1-2, with 12 positions matching TRBD1. V gave up 4 bases and J gave up 8 bases; unmatched junction bases: 5. The germline V gene encodes CDR1 SGHNT and CDR2 YENEEA. The CDR3 sequence is 14 residues long. CDR3 sequence: CASSSWDRGQGYTF. DNA for the CDR3: TGTGCCAGCAGCTCATGGGACAGGGGGCAAGGCTACACCTTC. Full variable domain (outside the CDR3, taken from reference TRBV11-3 and TRBJ1-2): EAGVVQSPRYKIIEKKQPVAFWCNPISGHNTLYWYLQNLGQGPELLIRYENEEAVDDSQLPKDRFSAERLKGVDSTLKIQPAELGDSAVYLCASSSWDRGQGYTFGSGTRLTVV.

The V and J genes are TRBV23-1 and TRBJ1-1; D gene ambiguous. TRBV23-1 qualifies as an ORF whose function is uncertain. CDR3 length equals 13 residues. Deletions cut 4 bases from V and 5 bases from J, with 11 bases between. The CDR3 reads CASSPRPRTEAFF. CDR3 bases: TGCGCCAGCAGTCCGAGACCCAGGACTGAAGCTTTCTTT.